The 24 T cell receptor beta chains below come from one sample, sequenced in a study of identical twins. TCRdb used MiXCR to reprocess the 5' RACE reads, holding one entry per CDR3 protein. The sample lists hundreds of thousands of distinct CDR3 sequences, 9% to 15% seen once, with around 1.5% in the top ten. The same specimen was also included in a second study, on yellow fever vaccine responses in identical twins.

Sequences were obtained from PBMCs. The receptors shown here come from a woman between 18 and 29 years old in good health.

In this sample, this clonotype turned up a few times. The chain couples TRBV3-1 to TRBJ2-1, with a weak D call TRBD1 (6 bases). Trimming removed 0 bases from V and 12 bases from J, with 15 bases in between. CDR3 size: 14 residues. Germline assignment: CDR1 LGHDT and CDR2 YNNKEL (reference sequence). CDR3 protein: CASSQEVAGAGQFF. The CDR3 coding sequence is TGTGCCAGCAGCCAAGAGGTCGCAGGGGCCGGGCAGTTCTTC.

The chain combines TRBV7-2 with TRBJ2-1, with 8 bases aligning to TRBD2. Germline CDR1 SGHTA, CDR2 FQGNSA. V gave up 7 bases and J gave up 6 bases; unmatched junction bases: 11. The CDR3 is 15 amino acids. CDR3: CASIPPGLVPNEQFF. The CDR3, as DNA: TGTGCCAGCATCCCACCGGGACTAGTGCCCAATGAGCAGTTCTTC.

This clonotype was recorded many times. The genes are TRBV6-4 and TRBJ2-2, with 8 nucleotides matching TRBD2. V shed 3 bases, J shed 6 bases, and the junction held 0 bases outside the gene matches. Germline V lookup: CDR1 MRHNA, CDR2 SNTAGT. CDR3 length equals 13 residues. In DNA form, the CDR3 reads TGTGCCAGCAGTGAGCGGGAGGCCGGGGAGCTGTTTTTT. It yields the protein CASSEREAGELFF.

This clonotype was picked up a small number of times. The J gene is TRBJ2-1, the V gene TRBV5-1; D gene unclear. The germline V gene has CDR1 SGHRS and CDR2 YFSETQ. The ends were cut back, 6 bases at V and 6 bases at J, with 22 bases in the middle. CDR3 length: 16 residues. CDR3 bases: TGCGCCAGCACCACCCCAAGCCAGGATTCTAGCAATGAGCAGTTCTTC. Translation: CASTTPSQDSSNEQFF. Together with reference TRBV5-1 and TRBJ2-1, the CDR3 gives the full variable domain: KAGVTQTPRYLIKTRGQQVTLSCSPISGHRSVSWYQQTPGQGLQFLFEYFSETQRNKGNFPGRFSGRQFSNSRSEMNVSTLELGDSALYLCASTTPSQDSSNEQFFGPGTRLTVL.

The gene calls are TRBV19 and TRBJ1-2; 8 bases match TRBD1. The CDR3 has 14 residues. J gave up 1 base and V 8 bases, and 6 bases lay outside the gene matches. In germline, CDR1 is LNHDA, CDR2 SQIVND (reference sequence). The CDR3 coding sequence is TGTGCCAGTCATCGGGACAGGCTTAACTATGGCTACACCTTC. Translating it yields CASHRDRLNYGYTF.

In its sample, this clonotype was seen many times. Germline is not matched at one junction end, which may reflect a read error. CDR3 bases: TGTGCCAGCAGCCATAGGCATGAACACCATGAGACCCAGTACTTC. Translating gives CASSHRHEHHETQYF. The V and J genes are TRBV7-9 and TRBJ2-5; D uncertain. In germline, CDR1 is SEHNR, CDR2 FQNEAQ (reference sequence). This CDR3 contains 15 residues. Looking up the rest from reference TRBV7-9 and TRBJ2-5 gives the full variable domain: DTGVSQNPRHKITKRGQNVTFRCDPISEHNRLYWYRQTLGQGPEFLTYFQNEAQLEKSRLLSDRFSAERPKGSFSTLEIQRTEQGDSAMYLCASSHRHEHHETQYFGPGTRLLVL.

The V and J genes are TRBV3-1 and TRBJ1-1, with 7 bases that match TRBD1. V shed 3 bases and J 9 bases; nucleotides not matched to a gene: 4. Germline CDR1 reads LGHDT; CDR2 reads YNNKEL (reference sequence). The CDR3 is made up of 12 amino acids. CDR3 residues: CASSHATGKAFF. The DNA for the CDR3 is TGTGCCAGCAGCCACGCGACAGGGAAAGCTTTCTTT.

This clonotype was seen a single time. The chain combines TRBV19 with TRBJ2-2; weak D call: TRBD1 (5 bases). The CDR3 is 14 amino acids. Germline V gives CDR1 LNHDA, CDR2 SQIVND (reference sequence). V dropped 9 bases and J dropped 5 bases, with 16 bases sitting between them. CDR3 in DNA: TGTGCCAGGATAGAAGGGGCGTGTACCGGGGAGCTGTTTTTT. Its protein is CARIEGACTGELFF.

The rearrangement uses TRBV12-3 or TRBV12-4 and TRBJ2-1; TRBD2 aligns across 11 bases. V trimming: 7 bases; J trimming: 4 bases; junction bases outside the gene matches: 6. CDR3 length: 15 residues. In nucleotides, the CDR3 is TGTGCCAGCACCCCGACTAGCGGGACTTACAATGAGCAGTTCTTC. It specifies CASTPTSGTYNEQFF.

In this sample, this clonotype turned up a few times. The chain carries TRBV2 and TRBJ2-5; unclear D gene. V was pared by 7 bases and J by 7 bases, with 19 bases between. Per the germline V gene, CDR1 is SNHLY and CDR2 is FYNNEI. The CDR3 runs to 14 residues. Here the CDR3 DNA reads TGTGCCAGCAAAGAGCCCCCGTCTGGGTGGACCCAGTACTTC. It encodes CASKEPPSGWTQYF.

The J gene is TRBJ2-7, the V gene TRBV15; D unclear. Trimming took 0 bases from V and 2 from J, leaving 17 bases between them. This CDR3 is 17 amino acids long. In germline, CDR1 is LNHNV, CDR2 YYDKDF (reference sequence). The CDR3 sequence: CATSRDPGGMLTYEQYF. The CDR3 DNA sequence: TGTGCCACCAGCAGAGACCCTGGCGGCATGCTAACCTACGAGCAGTACTTC.

This clonotype was counted at least ten times. This rearrangement joins TRBV18 to TRBJ2-7; 8 bases fit TRBD1. CDR1 is KGHSH and CDR2 is LQKENI in the germline V gene. The CDR3 is 14 amino acids. Trimming removed 8 bases from V and 3 bases from J; junction bases left unmatched: 9. CDR3 nucleotide sequence: TGTGCCAGCAGTCCTCCCGGACAGGGCTACGAGCAGTACTTC. The encoded protein is CASSPPGQGYEQYF.

This clonotype was picked up a small number of times. The CDR3 region has the DNA TGTGCCAGCTCAACCAGGACAGACCCGAACACTGAAGCTTTCTTT. Translated: CASSTRTDPNTEAFF. The rearrangement links TRBV18 to TRBJ1-1; D possibly corresponds to TRBD1 (6 bases). The CDR3 is 15 residues long. V dropped 5 bases and J dropped 1 base, with 14 bases sitting between them. Germline assignment: CDR1 KGHSH and CDR2 LQKENI.

This clonotype was seen only a few times. The chain recombines TRBV6-5 with TRBJ1-1, with D perhaps TRBD1 (5 bases). V lost 0 bases and J 0 bases, leaving 11 bases between the germline ends. The CDR3 length is 16 residues. CDR1 is MNHEY, CDR2 SVGAGI, per germline. For the CDR3, the DNA is TGTGCCAGCAGTTACTCGACTCCGACAGTGAACACTGAAGCTTTCTTT. The encoded protein is CASSYSTPTVNTEAFF.

A few counts support this clonotype. CDR3 amino acids: CASSDPLARENYNEQFF. In nucleotides, the CDR3 is TGTGCCAGCAGCGACCCTCTGGCGCGGGAAAACTACAATGAGCAGTTCTTC. The chain combines TRBV9 with TRBJ2-1; maybe TRBD2 (6 bases). V lost 3 bases and J 3 bases, leaving 19 bases between the germline ends. The germline CDR1 and CDR2 sequences are SGDLS and YYNGEE. The length of the CDR3 is 17 residues.

This clonotype was seen a handful of times. The chain carries TRBV7-9 and TRBJ2-7; D possibly uses TRBD1 or TRBD2 (6 bases each). Trimming removed 5 bases at V and 4 bases at J, with 15 bases between. Germline loops: CDR1 SEHNR, CDR2 FQNEAQ (reference sequence). The CDR3 contains 14 residues. CDR3 region: CASSRGDKPYEQYF. Written as DNA, the CDR3 is TGTGCCAGCAGCAGGGGGGACAAACCGTACGAGCAGTACTTC.

This clonotype was found a few times. V and J are TRBV4-1 and TRBJ2-2, with 10 bases matching TRBD2. The CDR3 consists of 17 residues. Losses at the gene ends were 1 base for V and 5 bases for J; bases not matched to a gene: 7. The germline CDR1 and CDR2 sequences are MGHRA and YSYEKL. In DNA, the CDR3 is TGCGCCAGCAGCCAAGTCCTACTAGCGGGGCTGACCGGGGAGCTGTTTTTT. Protein: CASSQVLLAGLTGELFF.

This clonotype was seen repeatedly, ten times or more. The CDR3 coding sequence is TGTGCCACCAGCAGAGATATAGAAGATACGCAGTATTTT. Translation: CATSRDIEDTQYF. J is TRBJ2-3 and V is TRBV15; no clear D gene. There are 13 residues in the CDR3. Germline lookup yields CDR1 LNHNV and CDR2 YYDKDF (reference sequence). V was clipped by 0 bases and J by 5 bases, with 6 bases between them.

This clonotype was detected many times. This chain links TRBV12-3 or TRBV12-4 with TRBJ2-1, with TRBD2 matching 10 bases. V gave up 3 bases and J gave up 2 bases; unmatched junction bases: 7. This CDR3 has 17 residues. The CDR3 DNA reads TGTGCCAGCAGTTTCCTGGGAAGCGGGGGGGCCTACAATGAGCAGTTCTTC. This encodes CASSFLGSGGAYNEQFF.

The rearrangement uses TRBV11-2 and TRBJ2-1; tentative D call: TRBD2 (6 bases). This CDR3 has 13 residues. Germline V gene lookup returns CDR1 SGHAT and CDR2 FQNNGV. Trimming took off 1 base at V and 10 bases at J, with 11 bases between the two ends. In nucleotides, the CDR3 is TGTGCCAGCAGCTTAGGGACTATGGCAGAGCAGTTCTTC. This codes for CASSLGTMAEQFF.

This clonotype was counted between two and nine times. V gene TRBV4-2 combines with J gene TRBJ1-1; TRBD1 agrees at 9 bases. V lost 1 base, J lost 0 bases, and 12 bases stayed unmatched. This CDR3 region has 19 residues. Germline CDR1 LGHNA, CDR2 YNFKEQ. CDR3 nucleotide sequence: TGTGCCAGCAGCCAAGGTCCCCTGGGACAGGGCAGAATGAACACTGAAGCTTTCTTT. This gives the protein CASSQGPLGQGRMNTEAFF.

The rearrangement uses TRBV29-1 and TRBJ2-7; 10 bases agree with TRBD2. CDR1 and CDR2 (germline): SQVTM, ANQGSEA. CDR3 length: 13 residues. J gave up 5 bases and V 6 bases, and 7 bases lay outside the gene matches. CDR3 protein: CSVISGRRNEQYF. The CDR3 nucleotides read TGCAGCGTCATTAGCGGGAGGAGAAACGAGCAGTACTTC.

The chain uses TRBV2 and TRBJ1-1; 10 bases map to TRBD1. The CDR3 extends over 15 amino acids. Germline V gene lookup returns CDR1 SNHLY and CDR2 FYNNEI. The V gene end was trimmed by 6 bases and the J gene end by 6 bases; junction bases not matched to a gene: 10. CDR3 protein: CASRAGTGVVAEAFF. The CDR3 DNA reads TGTGCCAGCAGGGCCGGGACAGGGGTAGTCGCTGAAGCTTTCTTT.

The rearrangement uses TRBV5-5 and TRBJ2-3, with a possible D match to TRBD2 (6 bases). The CDR3 contains 14 residues. Germline CDR1 and CDR2: SGHKS and YYEKEE (reference sequence). With 4 bases removed from V and 2 bases from J, the gap between germline ends came to 11 bases. The DNA of the CDR3 is TGTGCCAGCAGCCCGGAGGGCACCACAGATACGCAGTATTTT. Encoded protein: CASSPEGTTDTQYF.